One TCR beta chain is described in this entry. This entry comes from a study of blood T cell repertoires in COVID-19. Method: immunoSEQ multiplex PCR; TCRdb's copy keeps in-frame clones and lacks some. The data hold about 47,000 clones, with roughly 80% observed a single time. Germline values: CDR1 SGHVS, CDR2 FQNEAQ. The CDR3 is 12 residues long. V lost 5 bases to trimming and J lost 8 bases, with 9 bases between them. The rearrangement joins TRBV7-8 to TRBJ2-2; unclear D gene. This receptor was identified in a woman aged 55-70 years with acute or convalescent COVID-19. The sample comprised peripheral blood. Here the CDR3 reads CASSRLEGELFF. The CDR3 DNA reads TGTGCCAGCAGCCGGCTAGAAGGGGAGCTGTTTTTT.